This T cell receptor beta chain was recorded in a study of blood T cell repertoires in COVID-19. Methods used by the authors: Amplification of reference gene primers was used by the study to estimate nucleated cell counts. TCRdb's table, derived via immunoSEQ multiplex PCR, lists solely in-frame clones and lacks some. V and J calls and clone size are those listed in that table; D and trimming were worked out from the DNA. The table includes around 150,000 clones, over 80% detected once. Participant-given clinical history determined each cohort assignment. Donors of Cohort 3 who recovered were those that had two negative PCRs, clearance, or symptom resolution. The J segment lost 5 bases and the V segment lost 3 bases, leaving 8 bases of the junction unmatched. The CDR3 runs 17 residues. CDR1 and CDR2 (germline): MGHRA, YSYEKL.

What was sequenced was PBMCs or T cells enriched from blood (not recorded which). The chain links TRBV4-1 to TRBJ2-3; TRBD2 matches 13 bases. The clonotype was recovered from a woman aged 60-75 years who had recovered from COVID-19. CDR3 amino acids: CASSHHGLAGEGDTQYF. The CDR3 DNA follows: TGCGCCAGCAGCCACCATGGACTAGCGGGGGAGGGAGATACGCAGTATTTT.